This T cell receptor (beta chain) comes out of a study of T cells expressing NK-cell markers. Across the study: Sorted CD3+CD56+NKG2C+, CD3+CD56+NKG2C- and CD3+CD56-NKG2C+ T cells supplied TCR beta repertoires. The study's findings and limits: The leading position in the CD3+CD56-NKG2C+ fraction of a few donors also went to these clonotypes.

There are 14 residues in the CDR3. UMIs were included in TCR beta cDNA generated by 5'RACE template switching. From the 5' RACE reads, TCRdb lists one entry per CDR3 protein and no DNA. The listing contains 450,000 to 600,000 distinct CDR3 sequences. As for this clonotype: Antigen: not known.

This clonotype originated in a man younger than 35 in good health. The sample consisted of blood T cells: a sorted CD56 or NKG2C T cell subset, CD4+ or CD8+ T cells, or bulk PBMC T cells (not recorded which). The gene calls are TRBV12-3 or TRBV12-4 and TRBJ2-3. CDR3 in amino acids: CASSASGGTDTQYF.